The present T cell receptor (beta chain) was sequenced within a study of blood T cell repertoires in COVID-19. Background on the study: Two negative PCRs, clearance, or symptom resolution had been documented for recovered Cohort 3 donors. Collection of acute and convalescent COVID-19 samples took place in the United States, Italy and Spain.

Method: immunoSEQ multiplex PCR; TCRdb's copy keeps in-frame clones and lacks some. The sample shows 120,000 to 150,000 clones, around 82% of them seen only once. Concerning this clone: At one of its ends the junction is not consistent with the germline gene, which may arise from a read error.

Germline CDR1 SQVTM, CDR2 ANQGSEA. The CDR3 has 15 residues. The chain recombines TRBV29-1 with TRBJ2-6; the D gene is possibly TRBD1 (5 bases). Sequencing used PBMCs or T cells enriched from blood (not recorded which). The clonotype was recovered from a man aged 50 to 59 in a cohort exposed to, infected with or recovered from COVID-19 (not recorded which). This CDR3 is CCVGQGPSGANVLTF. CDR3 DNA sequence: TGCTGCGTTGGTCAGGGCCCCTCTGGGGCCAACGTCCTGACTTTC.